The rows below give T cell receptor beta chains drawn from one sample of a study of cytomegalovirus exposure and HLA in healthy donors. The table came from immunoSEQ multiplex PCR; TCRdb's copy has only in-frame clones and leaves some out. The sample shows around 100,000 clones, roughly 80% of them seen only once. Sequencing was performed on PBMCs. Source of these receptors: a man between 18 and 29 years old in good health and CMV-seronegative. CDR3s include the opening cysteine and the closing phenylalanine or tryptophan. Each record gives: V gene, clone size, J gene, D gene, CDR3 DNA, CDR3 protein. A D gene is named only where the DNA matches it firmly. Part of the rows lack a size; the others show once, few, many or a class for expanded clones.

>TRBV30|-|TRBJ1-2|TRBD1
TGTGCCTGGAGGAAAATCGGGGACAGGGGCGATGGCTACACCTTC
CAWRKIGDRGDGYTF
>TRBV19|-|TRBJ1-3|-
TGTGCCAGTAGTGAATTTAAGCGGACCTCGGGGTCAAGAGCGGCAGGAAACACCATATATTTT
CASSEFKRTSGSRAAGNTIYF
>TRBV7-9|once|TRBJ1-6|TRBD1
TGTGCCAGCAGCTCAGACAGGGGGCTACGGTCACCCCTCCACTTT
CASSSDRGLRSPLHF
>TRBV5-1|-|TRBJ2-7|TRBD2
TGCGCCAGCAAGCGGGGAGCCTACGAGCAGTACTTC
CASKRGAYEQYF
>TRBV7-9|-|TRBJ2-1|TRBD2
TGTGCCAGCAGCCCCGGACTAGGCTCCTACAATGAGCAGTTCTTC
CASSPGLGSYNEQFF
>TRBV29-1|-|TRBJ1-5|TRBD1
TGCAGCGTCGGGACAGGGGATCAGCCCCAGCATTTT
CSVGTGDQPQHF
>TRBV6-5|-|TRBJ1-1|TRBD1
TGTGCCAGCAGTTACCAGGGACAGGGGTACACTGAAGCTTTCTTT
CASSYQGQGYTEAFF
>TRBV6-1|-|TRBJ2-4|TRBD2
TGTGCCAGCAGTGAACTCGGGACTAGCAGAGCCAAAAACATTCAGTACTTC
CASSELGTSRAKNIQYF
>TRBV2|once|TRBJ2-3|-
TGTGCCAGCAGTGAAGGACAGCTAAGCACAGATACGCAGTATTTT
CASSEGQLSTDTQYF
>TRBV10-2|-|TRBJ2-1|-
TGCGCCAGCAGTCTGACAGGACCCAATGAGCAGTTCTTC
CASSLTGPNEQFF
>TRBV7-9|-|TRBJ2-1|TRBD2
TGTGCCAGCAGCTTAGGTTCGTGGACTAGCGGAGCACGAGGGGGCGAGCAGTTCTTC
CASSLGSWTSGARGGEQFF
>TRBV7-9|-|TRBJ1-6|-
TGTGCCAGCAGCTTAGGGGGGGGTAGCTCCTATAATTCCCCCCTCCACTTT
CASSLGGGSSYNSPLHF
>TRBV4-3|-|TRBJ2-1|TRBD2
TGCGCCAGCAGCCAAGATCTGGGACTAGCGAAAGGAAATGAGCAGTTCTTC
CASSQDLGLAKGNEQFF
>TRBV7-2|-|TRBJ1-2|TRBD1
TGTGCCAGCAGCTTAGCTAGGGCAGGGGGCCGCCATGGCTACACCTTC
CASSLARAGGRHGYTF
>TRBV5-1|-|TRBJ2-2|TRBD2
TGCGCCAGCAGCCTTTCGCTAGCGGGAGGTCCCGGGGAGCTGTTTTTT
CASSLSLAGGPGELFF